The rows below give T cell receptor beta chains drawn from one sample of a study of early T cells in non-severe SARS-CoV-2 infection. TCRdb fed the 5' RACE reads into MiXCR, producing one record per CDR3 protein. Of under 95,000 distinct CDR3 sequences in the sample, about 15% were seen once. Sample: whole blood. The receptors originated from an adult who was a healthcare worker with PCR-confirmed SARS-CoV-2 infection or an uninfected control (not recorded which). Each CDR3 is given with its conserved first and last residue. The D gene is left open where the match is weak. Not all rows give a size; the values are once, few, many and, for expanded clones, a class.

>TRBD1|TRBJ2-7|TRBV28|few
TGTGCCAGCAGTTTCAGGGGTCGGACAGGAGACGAGCAGTACTTC
CASSFRGRTGDEQYF
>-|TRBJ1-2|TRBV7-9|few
TGTGCCAGCAGCGGAAGCACAGGGGGCTACACCTTC
CASSGSTGGYTF
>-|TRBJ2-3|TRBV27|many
TGTGCCAGCACCCGGGCCGGAAGCACAGATACGCAGTATTTT
CASTRAGSTDTQYF
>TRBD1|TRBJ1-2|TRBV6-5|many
TGTGCCAGCAGTGGACAGGGGGGGAGCTATGGCTACACCTTC
CASSGQGGSYGYTF
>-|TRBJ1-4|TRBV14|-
TGTGCCAGCAGCCAACAGGGGATCTTAGAAAAACTGTTTTTT
CASSQQGILEKLFF
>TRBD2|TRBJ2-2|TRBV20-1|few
TGCAGTGCCCAGAGGGGTCTAGCGGACACCGGGGAGCTGTTTTTT
CSAQRGLADTGELFF
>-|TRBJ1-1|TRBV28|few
TGTGCCAGCAGACGGTTGAACACTGAAGCTTTCTTT
CASRRLNTEAFF
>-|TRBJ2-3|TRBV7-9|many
TGTGCCAGCAGCTCTAGCACAGATACGCAGTATTTT
CASSSSTDTQYF
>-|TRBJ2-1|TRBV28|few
TGTGCCAGCAGTTTATCGCGGGAAGGGCAGTTCTTC
CASSLSREGQFF
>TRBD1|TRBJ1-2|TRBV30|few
TGTGCCTGGAGAGGGACAGGGAAGGAGAACTATGGCTACACCTTC
CAWRGTGKENYGYTF
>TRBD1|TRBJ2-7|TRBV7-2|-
TGTGCCAGCAGCGCTCGGGACAGGGCCTACGAGCAGTACTTC
CASSARDRAYEQYF
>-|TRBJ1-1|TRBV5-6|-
TGTGCCAGCAGCTTGGGACGGAGTAACACTGAAGCTTTCTTT
CASSLGRSNTEAFF
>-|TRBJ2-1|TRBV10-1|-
TGCGCCAGCAATGAGAGGGGGGAGGCGTACAATGAGCAGTTCTTC
CASNERGEAYNEQFF
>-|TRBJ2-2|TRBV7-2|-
TGTGCCAGCAGCTCCAGAATTCGGACCGGGGAGCTGTTTTTT
CASSSRIRTGELFF
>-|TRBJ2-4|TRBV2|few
TGTGCCAGCAGAGGACTTGGGGGGAAAGCCAAAAACATTCAGTACTTC
CASRGLGGKAKNIQYF
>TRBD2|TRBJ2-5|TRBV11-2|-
TGTGCCAGCAGCCAAGGCGGGACTAGGGAAGAGACCCAGTACTTC
CASSQGGTREETQYF
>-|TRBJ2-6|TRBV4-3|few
TGCGCCAGCAGCCAAAGACGGCCAGGAAGCTCTGGGGCCAACGTCCTGACTTTC
CASSQRRPGSSGANVLTF
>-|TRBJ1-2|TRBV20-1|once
TGCAGTGCGAGGACAGCCACTAGCTATGGCTACACCTTC
CSARTATSYGYTF
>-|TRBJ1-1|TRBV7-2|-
TGTGCCAGCAGCATGACGGTGCTCGAGACTGAAGCTTTCTTT
CASSMTVLETEAFF
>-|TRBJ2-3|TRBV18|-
TGTGCCAGCTCACCACCCCCCAGCCGCACAGATACGCAGTATTTT
CASSPPPSRTDTQYF
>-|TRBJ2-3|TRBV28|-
TGTGCCAGCAGTTTGTGGCTAGGGGCTGCAGATACGCAGTATTTT
CASSLWLGAADTQYF
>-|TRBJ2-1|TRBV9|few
TGTGCCAGCAGCGTAGGCCTAGCTAGCGATGAGCAGTTCTTC
CASSVGLASDEQFF
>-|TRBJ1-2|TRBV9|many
TGTGCCAGCAGCCAAGCTCACAGGGTTGCTGGCTACACCTTC
CASSQAHRVAGYTF
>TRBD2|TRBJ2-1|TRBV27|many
TGTGCCAGCAGTTGGGGGGGAAACGATTACAATGAGCAGTTCTTC
CASSWGGNDYNEQFF
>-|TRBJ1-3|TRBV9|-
TGTGCCAGCAGCGTAGACGGAAACACCATATATTTT
CASSVDGNTIYF
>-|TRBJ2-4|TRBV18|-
TGTGCCAGCTCACAATCTCGGGAGACCAAAAACATTCAGTACTTC
CASSQSRETKNIQYF
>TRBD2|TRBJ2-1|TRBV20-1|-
TGCAGTGCTAGAAGTCTAGCGGTATACAATGAGCAGTTCTTC
CSARSLAVYNEQFF
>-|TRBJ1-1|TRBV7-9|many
TGTGCCAGCAGTTCCCAATTGACGGCTGGTGAAGCTTTCTTT
CASSSQLTAGEAFF
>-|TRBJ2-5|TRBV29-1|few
TGCAGCGTAGACCCTGCGGGGAAGACCCAGTACTTC
CSVDPAGKTQYF
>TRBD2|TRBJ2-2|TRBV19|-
TGTGCCAGTAGTAGGGGACTAGCGGGAGTCGGGGAGCTGTTTTTT
CASSRGLAGVGELFF
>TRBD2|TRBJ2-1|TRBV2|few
TGTGCCACGGGACTAGCGGAGTACAATGAGCAGTTCTTC
CATGLAEYNEQFF
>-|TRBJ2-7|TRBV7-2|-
TGTGCCAGCAGCCGGACAGGGACTAGAGCCTACGAGCAGTACTTC
CASSRTGTRAYEQYF
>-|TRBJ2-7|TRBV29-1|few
TGCAGCGTTGAAGAGGGTATGCCCTACGAGCAGTACTTC
CSVEEGMPYEQYF
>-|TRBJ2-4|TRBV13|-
TGTGCCAGCAGCTTGAGGACGGCGAACATTCAGTACTTC
CASSLRTANIQYF
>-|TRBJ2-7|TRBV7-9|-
TGTGCCAGCAGCTTAGTCACGGGCCACTACGAGCAGTACTTC
CASSLVTGHYEQYF
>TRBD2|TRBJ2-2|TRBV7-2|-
TGTGCCAGCAAGGGACTACCGAACACCGGGGAGCTGTTTTTT
CASKGLPNTGELFF
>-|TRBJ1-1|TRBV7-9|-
TGTGCCAGCAGCTTAGTAAACTTCCAAGGGGCTTTCTTT
CASSLVNFQGAFF
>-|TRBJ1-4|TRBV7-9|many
TGTGCCAGCAGCTTCGGGGCTGGGGATAATGAAAAACTGTTTTTT
CASSFGAGDNEKLFF
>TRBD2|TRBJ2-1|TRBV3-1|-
TGTGCCAGCAGCCAAGTAGATAGCGGGAGGGCCGATGAGCAGTTCTTC
CASSQVDSGRADEQFF
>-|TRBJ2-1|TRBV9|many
TGTGCCAGCAGCGTAGGGGGGGCAGGGACCCACAGTGAGCAGTTCTTC
CASSVGGAGTHSEQFF
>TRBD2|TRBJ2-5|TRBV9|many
TGTGCCAGCAGCGTCAACACACTAGCGGGAGGTGGAGGGACCCAGTACTTC
CASSVNTLAGGGGTQYF
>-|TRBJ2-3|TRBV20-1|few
TGCAGTGCTCGTCTAAGTAGCGGCTCAGATACGCAGTATTTT
CSARLSSGSDTQYF
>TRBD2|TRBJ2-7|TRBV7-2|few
TGTGCCAGCAGCCCAAGTAGCGGGAGGGGCCACGAGCAGTACTTC
CASSPSSGRGHEQYF
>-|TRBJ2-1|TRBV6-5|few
TGTGCCAGCAGTCCGGGATCTCTCAATGAGCAGTTCTTC
CASSPGSLNEQFF
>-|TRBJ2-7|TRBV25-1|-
TGTGCCAGCAGTGAAGGCTTGTCTACGGAGCAGTACTTC
CASSEGLSTEQYF
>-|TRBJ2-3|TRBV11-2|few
TGTGCCAGCAGCTTAGATGGGTTAGGTACGCAGTATTTT
CASSLDGLGTQYF
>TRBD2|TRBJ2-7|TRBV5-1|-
TGCGCCAGCAGCCTGGGGACTAGCGGAGCCTACGAGCAGTACTTC
CASSLGTSGAYEQYF
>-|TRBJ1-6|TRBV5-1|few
TGCGCCAGCAGCTTGGGCCCACAGGGCGGAGGTTCACCCCTCCACTTT
CASSLGPQGGGSPLHF
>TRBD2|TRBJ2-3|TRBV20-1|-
TGCAGTGCGATCCGAGGACTAGCGGGGGTCACAGATACGCAGTATTTT
CSAIRGLAGVTDTQYF
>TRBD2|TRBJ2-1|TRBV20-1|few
TGCAGTGCTAGAGGACTAGCGGGAGCGCATTTTGATGAGCAGTTCTTC
CSARGLAGAHFDEQFF
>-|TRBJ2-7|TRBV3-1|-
TGTGCCAGCAGCCAAGCACTCTACGAGCAGTACTTC
CASSQALYEQYF
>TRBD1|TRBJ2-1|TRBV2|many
TGTGCCAGCAGACGGGACAGGTCCTACAATGAGCAGTTCTTC
CASRRDRSYNEQFF
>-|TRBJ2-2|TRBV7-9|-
TGTGCCAGCAGGACAGGGACTTCCGGGGAGCTGTTTTTT
CASRTGTSGELFF